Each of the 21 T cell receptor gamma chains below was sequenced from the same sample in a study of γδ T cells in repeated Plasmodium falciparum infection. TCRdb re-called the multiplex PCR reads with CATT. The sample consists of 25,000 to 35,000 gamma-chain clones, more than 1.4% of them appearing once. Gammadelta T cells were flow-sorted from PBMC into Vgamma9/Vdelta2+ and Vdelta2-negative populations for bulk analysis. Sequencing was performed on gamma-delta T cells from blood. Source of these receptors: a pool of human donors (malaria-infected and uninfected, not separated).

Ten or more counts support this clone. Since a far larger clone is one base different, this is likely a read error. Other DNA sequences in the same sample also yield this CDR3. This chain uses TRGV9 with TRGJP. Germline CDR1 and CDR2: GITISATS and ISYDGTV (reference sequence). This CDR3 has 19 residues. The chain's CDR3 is CALWEVIRAEGLGKKIKVF. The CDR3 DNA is TGTGCCTTGTGGGAGGTGATAAGAGCCGAAGGGTTGGGCAAGAAAATCAAGGTATTT.

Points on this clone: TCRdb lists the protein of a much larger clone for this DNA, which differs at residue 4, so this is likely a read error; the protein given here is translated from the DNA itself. The DNA for the CDR3 is TGTGCCACCTTGGTCCACGGCCATAAGAAACTCTTT. Residues: CATLVHGHKKLF. V gene TRGV4 combines with J gene TRGJ1 or TRGJ2. TCRdb leaves out the J gene; it was filled in here by matching the DNA to germline. CDR3 length equals 12 residues. V shed 8 bases and J 8 bases; nucleotides not matched to a gene: 12. Germline V lookup: CDR1 EGSTGY, CDR2 YDSYTSSV.

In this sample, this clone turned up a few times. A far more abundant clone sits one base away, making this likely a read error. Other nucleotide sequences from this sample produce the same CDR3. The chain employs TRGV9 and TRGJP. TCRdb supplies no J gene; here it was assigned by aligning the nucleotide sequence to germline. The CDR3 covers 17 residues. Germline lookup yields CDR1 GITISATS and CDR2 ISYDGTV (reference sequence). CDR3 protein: CALWEVKSELGKKIKVF. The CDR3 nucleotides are TGTGCCTTGTGGGAGGTAAAATCCGAGTTGGGCAAAAAGATCAAGGTATTT.

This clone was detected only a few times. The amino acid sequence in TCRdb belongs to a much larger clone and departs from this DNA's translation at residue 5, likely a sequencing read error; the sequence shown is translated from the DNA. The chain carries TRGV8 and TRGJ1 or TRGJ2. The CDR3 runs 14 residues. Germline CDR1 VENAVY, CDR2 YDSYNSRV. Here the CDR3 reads CATWNRPSGYKKLF. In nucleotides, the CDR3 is TGTGCCACCTGGAATAGGCCCTCGGGGTATAAGAAACTCTTT.

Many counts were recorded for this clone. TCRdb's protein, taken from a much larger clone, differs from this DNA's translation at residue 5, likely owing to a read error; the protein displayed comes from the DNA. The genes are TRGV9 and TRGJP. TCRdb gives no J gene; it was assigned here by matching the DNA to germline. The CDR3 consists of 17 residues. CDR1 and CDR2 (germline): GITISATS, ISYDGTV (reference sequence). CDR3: CALWGVGQELGKKIKVF. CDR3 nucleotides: TGTGCCTTGTGGGGGGTGGGGCAAGAGTTGGGCAAAAAAATCAAGGTATTT.

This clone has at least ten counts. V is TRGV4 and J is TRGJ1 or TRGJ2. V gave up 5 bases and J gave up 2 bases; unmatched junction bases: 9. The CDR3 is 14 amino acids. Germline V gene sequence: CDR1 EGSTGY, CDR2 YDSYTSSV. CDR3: CATWVLEDYYKKLF. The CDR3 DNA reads TGTGCCACCTGGGTCCTCGAGGATTATTATAAGAAACTCTTT.

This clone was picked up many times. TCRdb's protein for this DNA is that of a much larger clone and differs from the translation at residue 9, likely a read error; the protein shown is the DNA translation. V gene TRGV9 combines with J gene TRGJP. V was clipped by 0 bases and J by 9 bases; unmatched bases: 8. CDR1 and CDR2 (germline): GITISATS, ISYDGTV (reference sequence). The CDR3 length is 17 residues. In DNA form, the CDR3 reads TGTGCCTTGTGGGAGGTGCTCACAGTGTTGGGCAAAAAAATCAAGGTATTT. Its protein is CALWEVLTVLGKKIKVF.

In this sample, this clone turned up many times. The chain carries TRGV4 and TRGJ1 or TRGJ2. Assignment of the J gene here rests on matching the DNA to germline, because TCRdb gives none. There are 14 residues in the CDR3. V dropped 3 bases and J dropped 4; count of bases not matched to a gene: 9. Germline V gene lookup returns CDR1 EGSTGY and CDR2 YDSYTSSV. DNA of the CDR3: TGTGCCACCTGGGATCCTTGGAGCTATTATAAGAAACTCTTT. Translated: CATWDPWSYYKKLF.

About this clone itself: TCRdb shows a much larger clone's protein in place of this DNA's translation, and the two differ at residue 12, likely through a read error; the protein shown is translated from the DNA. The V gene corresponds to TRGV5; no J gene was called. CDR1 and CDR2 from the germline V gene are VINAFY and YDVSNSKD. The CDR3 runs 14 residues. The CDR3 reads CATWDRSGDWIQTF. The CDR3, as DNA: TGTGCCACCTGGGACAGGTCGGGTGATTGGATCCAGACGTTT.

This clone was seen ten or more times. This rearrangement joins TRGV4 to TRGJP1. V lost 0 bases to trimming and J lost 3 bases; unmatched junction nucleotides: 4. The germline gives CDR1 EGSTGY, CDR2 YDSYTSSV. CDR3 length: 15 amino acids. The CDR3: CATWDGPPTGWFKIF. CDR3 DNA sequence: TGTGCCACCTGGGATGGGCCCCCCACTGGTTGGTTCAAGATATTT.

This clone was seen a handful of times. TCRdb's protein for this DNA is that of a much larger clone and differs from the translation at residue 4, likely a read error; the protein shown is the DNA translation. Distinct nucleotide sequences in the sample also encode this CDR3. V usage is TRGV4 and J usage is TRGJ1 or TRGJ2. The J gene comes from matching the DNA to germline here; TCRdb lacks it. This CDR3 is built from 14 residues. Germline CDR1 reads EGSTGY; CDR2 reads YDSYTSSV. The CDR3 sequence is CATRDPFRYSKKLF. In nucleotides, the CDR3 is TGTGCCACCAGGGATCCTTTCCGGTATTCTAAGAAACTCTTT.

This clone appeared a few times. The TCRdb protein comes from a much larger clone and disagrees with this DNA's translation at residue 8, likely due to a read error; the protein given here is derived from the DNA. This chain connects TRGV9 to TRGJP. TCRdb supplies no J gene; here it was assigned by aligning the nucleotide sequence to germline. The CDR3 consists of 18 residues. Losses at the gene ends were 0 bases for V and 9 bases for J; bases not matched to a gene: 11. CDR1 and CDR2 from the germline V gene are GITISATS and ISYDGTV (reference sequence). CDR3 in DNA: TGTGCCTTGTGGGAGGTGTATGGCCCAAGGTTGGGCAAAAAAATCAAGGTATTT. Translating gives CALWEVYGPRLGKKIKVF.

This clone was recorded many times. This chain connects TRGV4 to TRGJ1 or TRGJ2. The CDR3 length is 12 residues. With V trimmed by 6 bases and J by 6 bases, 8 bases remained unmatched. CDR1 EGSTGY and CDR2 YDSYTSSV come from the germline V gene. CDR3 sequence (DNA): TGTGCCACCTGGAGGTTGGGTTATAAGAAACTCTTT. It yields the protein CATWRLGYKKLF.

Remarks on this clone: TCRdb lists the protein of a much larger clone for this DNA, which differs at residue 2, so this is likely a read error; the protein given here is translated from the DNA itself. CDR3 in DNA: TGTACCTTGTGGGAGGTTCGGGGGGGTTGGTTCAAGATATTT. It yields the protein CTLWEVRGGWFKIF. The chain employs TRGV9 and TRGJP1. Germline matching of the DNA provided the J gene here, since TCRdb leaves it blank. The CDR3 spans 14 residues. Germline V gene sequence: CDR1 GITISATS, CDR2 ISYDGTV (reference sequence).

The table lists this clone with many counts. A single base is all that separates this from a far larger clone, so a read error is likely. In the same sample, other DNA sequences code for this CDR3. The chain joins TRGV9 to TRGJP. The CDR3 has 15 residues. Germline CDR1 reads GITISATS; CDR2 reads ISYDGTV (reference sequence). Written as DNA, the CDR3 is TGTGCCTTGTGGGAGCAAGAGTTGGGCAAGAAAATCAAGGTATTT. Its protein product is CALWEQELGKKIKVF.

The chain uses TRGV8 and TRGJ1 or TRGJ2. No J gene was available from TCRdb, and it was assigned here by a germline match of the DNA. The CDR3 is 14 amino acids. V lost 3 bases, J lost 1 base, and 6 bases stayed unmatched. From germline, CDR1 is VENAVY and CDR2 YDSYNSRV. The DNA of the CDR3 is TGTGCCACCTGGGATTCTCCAAATTATTATAAGAAACTCTTT. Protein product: CATWDSPNYYKKLF.

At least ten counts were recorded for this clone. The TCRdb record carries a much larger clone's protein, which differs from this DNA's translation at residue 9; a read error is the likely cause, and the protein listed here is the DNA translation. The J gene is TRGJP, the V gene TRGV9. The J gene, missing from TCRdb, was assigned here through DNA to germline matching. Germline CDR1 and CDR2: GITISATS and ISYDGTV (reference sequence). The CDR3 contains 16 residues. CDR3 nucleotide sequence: TGTGCCTTGTGGGACAACCAAGAGTCGGGCAAAAAAATCAAGGTATTT. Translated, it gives CALWDNQESGKKIKVF.

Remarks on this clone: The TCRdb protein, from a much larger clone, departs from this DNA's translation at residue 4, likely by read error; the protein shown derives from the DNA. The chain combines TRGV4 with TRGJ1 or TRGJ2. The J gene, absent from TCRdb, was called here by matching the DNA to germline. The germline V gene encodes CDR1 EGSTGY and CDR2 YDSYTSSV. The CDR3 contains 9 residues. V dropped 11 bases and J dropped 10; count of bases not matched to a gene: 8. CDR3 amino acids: CAMACKKLF. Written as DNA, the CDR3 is TGTGCCATGGCTTGCAAGAAACTCTTT.

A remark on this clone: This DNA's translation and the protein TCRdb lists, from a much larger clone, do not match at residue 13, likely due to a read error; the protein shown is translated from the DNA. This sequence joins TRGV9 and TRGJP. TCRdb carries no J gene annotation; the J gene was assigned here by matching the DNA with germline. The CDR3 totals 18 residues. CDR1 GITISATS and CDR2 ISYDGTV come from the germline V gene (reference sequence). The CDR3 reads CALWENYAGELGRKIKVF. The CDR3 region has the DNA TGTGCCTTGTGGGAGAACTACGCGGGGGAGTTGGGCAGAAAAATCAAGGTATTT.

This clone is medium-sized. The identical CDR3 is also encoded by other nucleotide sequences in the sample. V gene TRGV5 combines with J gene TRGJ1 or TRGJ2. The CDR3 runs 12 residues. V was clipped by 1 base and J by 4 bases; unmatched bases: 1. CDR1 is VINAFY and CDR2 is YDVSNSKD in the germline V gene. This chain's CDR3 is CATWDRYYKKLF. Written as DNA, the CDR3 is TGTGCCACCTGGGACAGATATTATAAGAAACTCTTT.

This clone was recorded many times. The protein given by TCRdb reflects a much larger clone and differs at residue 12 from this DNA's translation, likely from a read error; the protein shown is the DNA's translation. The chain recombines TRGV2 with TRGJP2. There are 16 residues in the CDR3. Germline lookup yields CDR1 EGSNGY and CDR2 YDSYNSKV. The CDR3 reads CATWDGRRGSDGIKTF. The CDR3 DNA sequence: TGTGCCACCTGGGACGGGCGTAGAGGTAGTGATGGGATCAAGACGTTT.